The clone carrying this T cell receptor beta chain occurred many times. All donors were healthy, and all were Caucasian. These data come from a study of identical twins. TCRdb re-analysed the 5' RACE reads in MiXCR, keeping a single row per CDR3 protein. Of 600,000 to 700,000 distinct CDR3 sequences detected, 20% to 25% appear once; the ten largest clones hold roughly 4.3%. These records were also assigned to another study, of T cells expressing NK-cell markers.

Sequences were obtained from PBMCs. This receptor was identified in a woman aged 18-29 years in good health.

The CDR3 loop is CSPRGQDEQFF. DNA for the CDR3: TGCAGCCCTAGGGGGCAAGATGAGCAGTTCTTC. The genes are TRBV29-1 and TRBJ2-1, with 7 bases aligning to TRBD1. J was trimmed by 8 bases and V by 8 bases; bases with no gene match: 6. CDR1 is SQVTM, CDR2 ANQGSEA, per germline. The length of the CDR3 is 11 residues.